The text below deals with one T cell receptor beta chain. Per the original data handling: Reference gene primer amplification gave estimated nucleated cell counts. Libraries were prepared by immunoSEQ multiplex PCR; TCRdb keeps only in-frame clonotypes and omits some of them. The DNA was the basis for D and trimming; V, J and clone size are from that table. This table has roughly 230,000 clones, nearly 90% appearing once. This sample was taken from a study of blood T cell repertoires in COVID-19. Seattle patients were enrolled during active infection and followed longitudinally. The length of the CDR3 is 13 residues. The ends lost 8 bases at V and 9 bases at J; junction bases unmatched: 7.

The chain uses TRBV12-3 or TRBV12-4 and TRBJ1-6; 7 bases are a match to TRBD1. What was sequenced was peripheral blood. This receptor was obtained from a woman aged 60-70 years with COVID-19, enrolled during active disease. The CDR3: CASANRGRSPLHF. The CDR3 region has the DNA TGTGCCAGCGCGAACAGGGGCCGTTCACCCCTCCACTTT.